This T cell receptor (beta chain) was captured by sequencing in a study of T cells expressing NK-cell markers. Overall study: Cells sorted as CD3+CD56+NKG2C+, CD3+CD56+NKG2C- and CD3+CD56-NKG2C+ T cells supplied the TCR beta repertoires. HCMV seropositivity characterized seven of the eight sequenced donors, and seronegativity one.

No DNA is given; TCRdb re-called the 5' RACE reads and lists each CDR3 protein once. In total, the table holds approximately 420,000 distinct CDR3 sequences. This CDR3 spans 13 amino acids. CDR1 SGHTA and CDR2 FQGNSA come from the germline V gene. The sequence was obtained from a woman aged 45-65 years in good health. What was sequenced was blood T cells: a sorted CD56 or NKG2C T cell subset, CD4+ or CD8+ T cells, or bulk PBMC T cells (not recorded which). This chain links TRBV7-2 with TRBJ2-4; TCRdb calls TRBD1, which cannot be checked without DNA. This CDR3 is CASSLELSRPGYF.